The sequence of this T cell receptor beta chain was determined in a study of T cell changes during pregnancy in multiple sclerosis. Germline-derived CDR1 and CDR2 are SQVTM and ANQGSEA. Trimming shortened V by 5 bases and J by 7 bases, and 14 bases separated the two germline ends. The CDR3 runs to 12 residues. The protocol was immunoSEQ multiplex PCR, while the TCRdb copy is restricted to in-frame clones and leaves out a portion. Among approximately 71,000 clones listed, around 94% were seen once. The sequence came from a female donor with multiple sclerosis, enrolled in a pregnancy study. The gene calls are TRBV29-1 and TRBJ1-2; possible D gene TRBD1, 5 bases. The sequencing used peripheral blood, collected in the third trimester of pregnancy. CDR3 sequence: CSVQAGGLGYTF. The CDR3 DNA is TGCAGCGTTCAGGCGGGGGGACTTGGCTACACCTTC.